This is a list of T cell receptor beta chains from one sample in a study of blood T cell repertoires in COVID-19. Using immunoSEQ multiplex PCR, the repertoire was profiled, and TCRdb retains in-frame clones only, with some absent. The table has a few hundred thousand clones, roughly 90% seen once. Source material: peripheral blood. The receptors come from a man aged 40-49 years with acute or convalescent COVID-19. The conserved cysteine and the conserved F or W are not part of the CDR3 here.

v_gene: TRBV19
CDR3aa: ASSILSSSGGYT

v_gene: TRBV14
CDR3aa: ASSQVAGYGYT

v_gene: TRBV4-2
CDR3aa: ASSQDRGHSYGYT

v_gene: TRBV29-1
CDR3aa: SVEWSLAGAVTYNEQF

v_gene: TRBV19
CDR3aa: ASSQTGETQY

v_gene: TRBV28
CDR3aa: ASMILAGGGNQPQH

v_gene: TRBV7-9
CDR3aa: ASSSKPWTASYEQY

v_gene: TRBV3-1/TRBV3-2
CDR3aa: ASSQDWLSREKLF

v_gene: TRBV7-2
CDR3aa: ASISSGGYNEQF

v_gene: TRBV4-1
CDR3aa: ASSPTTGVSNQPQH

v_gene: TRBV27
CDR3aa: ASSLFLAADTQY

v_gene: TRBV11-2
CDR3aa: ASSLDDISTEAF

v_gene: TRBV5-1
CDR3aa: ASSLDTTGGIYGYT

v_gene: TRBV7-3
CDR3aa: ASSLAPGLAGQETQY

v_gene: TRBV9
CDR3aa: ASSGKTGFGETQY

v_gene: TRBV2
CDR3aa: ASKEQGAVNTEAF

v_gene: TRBV30
CDR3aa: AWSEVGTEEKLF

v_gene: TRBV12-1
CDR3aa: ASSLLATGDVNTGELF

v_gene: TRBV7-3
CDR3aa: APWEVSNYGYT

v_gene: TRBV7-2
CDR3aa: ASSLVAGGPYEQF

v_gene: TRBV10-3
CDR3aa: AISESGLAGSTYEQY

v_gene: TRBV18
CDR3aa: AGGARTEAF

v_gene: TRBV12-3/TRBV12-4
CDR3aa: ASSPGGSEAF

v_gene: TRBV28
CDR3aa: ASSLGGSLLF

v_gene: TRBV15
CDR3aa: ATSRVNPIANYGYT

v_gene: TRBV6-1
CDR3aa: ASSEAVGGNTGELF

v_gene: TRBV28
CDR3aa: ASSLERGRFYYGYT

v_gene: TRBV7-2
CDR3aa: ASSFGTVNTEAF

v_gene: TRBV19
CDR3aa: ASSRDREAGELF

v_gene: TRBV6-5
CDR3aa: ASSWRQPLYEQY

v_gene: TRBV2
CDR3aa: ASSESLISGGTYEQY

v_gene: TRBV21-1
CDR3aa: ASTKQGLAGGVNTGELF

v_gene: TRBV6-6
CDR3aa: ASSYQGGEY

v_gene: TRBV3-1/TRBV3-2
CDR3aa: ASSQDRFTGVSTDTQY

v_gene: TRBV27
CDR3aa: ASSFIGQGYGYT

v_gene: TRBV2
CDR3aa: ASRPNREAF

v_gene: TRBV7-9
CDR3aa: ASSSALATGDRNQPQH

v_gene: TRBV2
CDR3aa: ASNPGLGLTDTQY

v_gene: TRBV4-1
CDR3aa: ASSQFTAGATYEQY

v_gene: TRBV4-2
CDR3aa: ASSPIPGLEETGELF

v_gene: TRBV11-2
CDR3aa: ASSSNRGLAEAF

v_gene: TRBV19
CDR3aa: ASSVAYGYT

v_gene: TRBV27
CDR3aa: ASSLGTRGEQF

v_gene: TRBV7-2
CDR3aa: ASSSQGAVNTEAF

v_gene: TRBV5-1
CDR3aa: ASSLEVTGAGNTIY

v_gene: TRBV6-5
CDR3aa: ASMTGNEPQH

v_gene: TRBV5-1
CDR3aa: ASSLEGQGAFLEKLF

v_gene: TRBV29-1
CDR3aa: SAVEGAYEQY

v_gene: TRBV7-2
CDR3aa: ASSFEMNTEAF

v_gene: TRBV5-4
CDR3aa: ASSDTGVYGYT

v_gene: TRBV27
CDR3aa: ASSLQGSYEQY

v_gene: TRBV19
CDR3aa: ASKSSSETQY

v_gene: TRBV5-1
CDR3aa: ASSLNGGAYNEQF